Following are 17 T cell receptor beta chains from one sample sequenced in a study of graft-versus-host responses after intestinal transplantation. These TCRs' antigens remain unknown. The protocol was immunoSEQ multiplex PCR, while the TCRdb copy is restricted to in-frame clones and leaves out a portion. The sample holds about 130,000 clones, around 90% seen once. The sample in question was unstimulated CD4+ T cells sorted from spleen or lymph node cells, obtained before intestinal transplant. These receptors were obtained from a human donor who received an intestinal transplant.

CDR3 in amino acids: CASSPWTGATYGYTF. Here the CDR3 DNA reads TGTGCCAGCAGCCCGTGGACAGGGGCTACCTATGGCTACACCTTC. This sequence joins TRBV11-3 and TRBJ1-2; 9 bases align to TRBD1. Germline V gene lookup returns CDR1 SGHNT and CDR2 YENEEA. The CDR3 contains 15 residues. With V trimmed by 5 bases and J by 4 bases, 8 bases remained unmatched.

The V call is TRBV19, the J call TRBJ1-4, with TRBD1 as a possible D gene (5 bases). Germline V CDR1 and CDR2: LNHDA, SQIVND (reference sequence). The CDR3 sequence is 13 residues long. Deletions cut 3 bases from V and 4 bases from J, with 6 bases between. This CDR3 reads CASSMGLNEKLFF. The CDR3 DNA follows: TGTGCCAGTAGTATGGGACTTAATGAAAAACTGTTTTTT.

The chain uses TRBV11-2 and TRBJ2-1; no reliable D call. Germline values: CDR1 SGHAT, CDR2 FQNNGV. V gave up 3 bases and J gave up 3 bases, with 6 bases separating them. The CDR3 runs 13 residues. CDR3 amino acids: CASSFSLYNEQFF. The DNA of the CDR3 is TGTGCCAGCAGCTTTAGTCTCTACAATGAGCAGTTCTTC.

This sequence joins TRBV6-6 and TRBJ2-7; D is tentatively TRBD1 or TRBD2 (5 bases each). The CDR3 spans 16 residues. The ends were cut back, 7 bases at V and 5 bases at J, with 24 bases in the middle. Germline loops: CDR1 MNHNY, CDR2 SVGAGI (reference sequence). Here the CDR3 DNA reads TGTGCCAGCACCCTAACCCAGTCGGCAGGGAGAAACGAGCAGTACTTC. Translating gives CASTLTQSAGRNEQYF.

This clone was counted once. This chain joins TRBV13 and TRBJ2-2; possibly TRBD2 for D (6 bases). This CDR3 contains 16 residues. V shed 0 bases and J shed 4 bases, with 12 bases lying between them. Germline V CDR1 and CDR2: PRHDT, FYEKMQ (reference sequence). CDR3 coding DNA: TGTGCCAGCAGCTTAGGAGGGCAGGGAGGCACCGGGGAGCTGTTTTTT. Protein: CASSLGGQGGTGELFF.

The chain combines TRBV5-1 with TRBJ2-5; D is possibly TRBD2 (5 bases). Germline V gene data show CDR1 as SGHRS and CDR2 as YFSETQ. The V end lost 4 bases, the J end lost 5 bases, and 18 bases lay between the germline ends. CDR3 length equals 15 residues. This chain's CDR3 is CASSRVTSPGETQYF. The CDR3 coding sequence is TGCGCCAGCAGCAGAGTGACATCCCCGGGGGAGACCCAGTACTTC.

Only one count was recorded for this clone. CDR3 amino acids: CASSNGGLSGNTIYF. CDR3 coding DNA: TGTGCCAGCAGTAACGGGGGCCTCTCTGGAAACACCATATATTTT. This chain uses TRBV6-5 with TRBJ1-3; possibly TRBD1 for D (6 bases). This CDR3 region has 15 residues. V lost 5 bases to trimming and J lost 0 bases, with 11 bases between them. The germline V gene has CDR1 MNHEY and CDR2 SVGAGI.

CDR3 bases: TGCAGCGTCCTGACAGGGGTGAGGGGCGAGCAGTACTTC. It yields the protein CSVLTGVRGEQYF. The J gene is TRBJ2-7, the V gene TRBV29-1, with 8 nucleotides matching TRBD1. The CDR3 runs to 13 residues. Germline V gene lookup returns CDR1 SQVTM and CDR2 ANQGSEA. The ends lost 6 bases at V and 6 bases at J; junction bases unmatched: 10.

The rearrangement joins TRBV11-2 to TRBJ2-7; perhaps TRBD2 as D (5 bases). With 7 bases removed from V and 7 bases from J, the gap between germline ends came to 14 bases. This CDR3 has 12 amino acids. CDR1 is SGHAT and CDR2 is FQNNGV in the germline V gene. CDR3 region: CASTKEVGEQYF. The CDR3 DNA reads as TGTGCCAGCACCAAGGAGGTCGGGGAGCAGTACTTC.

CDR3 sequence: CASTKDRVATNEKLFF. CDR3 bases: TGTGCCAGCACGAAGGACAGGGTTGCAACTAATGAAAAACTGTTTTTT. This chain links TRBV2 with TRBJ1-4, with 8 bases lining up with TRBD1. The CDR3 loop spans 16 amino acids. Trimming cost V 7 bases and J 0 bases; bases outside gene matches: 7. Germline assignment: CDR1 SNHLY and CDR2 FYNNEI.

This rearrangement joins TRBV5-1 to TRBJ2-7; D unresolved. The CDR3 totals 12 residues. In germline, CDR1 is SGHRS, CDR2 YFSETQ. Trimming stripped 5 bases from V and 2 bases from J, with 8 bases between. In DNA form, the CDR3 reads TGCGCCAGCAGTTCCAGAACCTACGAGCAGTACTTC. Translation: CASSSRTYEQYF.

The chain is built from TRBV11-2 and TRBJ1-1, with no clear D. There are 15 residues in the CDR3. Deletions cut 1 base from V and 0 bases from J, with 9 bases between. Germline V gene data show CDR1 as SGHAT and CDR2 as FQNNGV. The CDR3 sequence is CASSLGAGMNTEAFF. For the CDR3, the DNA is TGTGCCAGCAGCTTAGGTGCAGGTATGAACACTGAAGCTTTCTTT.

V and J are TRBV28 and TRBJ1-5, with 7 bases matching TRBD1. The CDR3 loop spans 17 amino acids. From germline, CDR1 is MDHEN and CDR2 SYDVKM. The J segment lost 5 bases and the V segment lost 1 base, leaving 11 bases of the junction unmatched. CDR3: CASSLLSGTAIHQPQHF. The CDR3 coding sequence is TGTGCCAGCAGTTTATTATCCGGGACAGCGATTCATCAGCCCCAGCATTTT.

This sequence joins TRBV5-1 and TRBJ1-1; D is unresolved. The CDR3 runs 15 residues. CDR1 is SGHRS and CDR2 is YFSETQ in the germline V gene. V lost 6 bases and J 6 bases, leaving 21 bases between the germline ends. The chain's CDR3 is CASNPRDLGWAEAFF. DNA for the CDR3: TGCGCCAGCAATCCCCGGGATCTGGGCTGGGCTGAAGCTTTCTTT.

The chain uses TRBV5-6 and TRBJ1-1; D gene uncertain. The ends were cut back, 1 base at V and 1 base at J, with 5 bases in the middle. Germline CDR1 reads SGHDT; CDR2 reads YYEEEE. This CDR3 has 13 residues. This chain's CDR3 is CASSLITNTEAFF. CDR3 sequence (DNA): TGTGCCAGCAGCTTGATTACGAACACTGAAGCTTTCTTT. The full variable domain, its missing parts supplied by reference TRBV5-6 and TRBJ1-1, is DAGVTQSPTHLIKTRGQQVTLRCSPKSGHDTVSWYQQALGQGPQFIFQYYEEEERQRGNFPDRFSGHQFPNYSSELNVNALLLGDSALYLCASSLITNTEAFFGQGTRLTVV.

This clone was seen only once. V usage is TRBV5-1 and J usage is TRBJ2-7; 12 nucleotides line up with TRBD2. The CDR3 contains 15 residues. Germline CDR1 is SGHRS and CDR2 is YFSETQ. V lost 4 bases, J lost 4 bases, and 6 bases stayed unmatched. The CDR3 DNA reads as TGCGCCAGCAGCCAGACTAGCGGGAGATTATACGAGCAGTACTTC. It is translated as CASSQTSGRLYEQYF. The variable domain in full, with the rest retrieved from reference TRBV5-1 and TRBJ2-7, is KAGVTQTPRYLIKTRGQQVTLSCSPISGHRSVSWYQQTPGQGLQFLFEYFSETQRNKGNFPGRFSGRQFSNSRSEMNVSTLELGDSALYLCASSQTSGRLYEQYFGPGTRLTVT.

In this sample, this clone turned up once. The chain recombines TRBV11-3 with TRBJ2-3, with D perhaps TRBD2 (6 bases). CDR1 and CDR2 (germline): SGHNT, YENEEA. The CDR3 covers 15 residues. Trimming removed 1 base from V and 7 bases from J, with 15 bases in between. The CDR3 sequence is CASSLGARLENTQYF. For the CDR3, the DNA is TGTGCCAGCAGCTTAGGCGCCCGACTAGAGAATACGCAGTATTTT.